One T cell receptor (beta chain) is described in this entry. Germline V gene lookup returns CDR1 SGHVS and CDR2 FQNEAQ. Trimming left V 2 bases short and J 5 bases short, with 10 bases between. CDR3 length: 13 residues. Full-length variable regions came from constant-region reverse primers plus semi-nested Nested Universal Primer A PCR. Via MiXCR, TCRdb re-called the 5' RACE reads, giving one row per CDR3 protein. The repertoire holds about 62,000 distinct CDR3 sequences, with around 30% as singletons. The sample taken for sequencing was tumor-infiltrating naive CD4+ T cells sorted from the breast tumor. Described subset: naive CD4+ T cells, CD4+CD45RA+CD25-. This TCR came from a female donor with breast cancer. V usage is TRBV7-8 and J usage is TRBJ2-7; D may be TRBD1 (6 bases). CDR3 region: CASSLLQGHEQYF. CDR3 nucleotides: TGTGCCAGCAGCTTATTACAGGGCCACGAGCAGTACTTC.